This entry lists 10 T cell receptor beta chains sequenced from one sample in a study of blood T cell repertoires in COVID-19. Repertoires were generated with immunoSEQ multiplex PCR, while TCRdb's copy carries only in-frame clones and drops some. The profile shows about 210,000 clones, around 90% of them singletons. Sequencing was done on a sample of peripheral blood. These receptors were taken from a man aged 18 to 30 with active or convalescent COVID-19.

This sequence joins TRBV7-8 and TRBJ2-5; 9 bases line up with TRBD2. Trimming at V came to 4 bases and at J to 3 bases, leaving 12 bases not matched to a gene. The CDR3 runs 17 residues. CDR1 is SGHVS and CDR2 is FQNEAQ in the germline V gene. CDR3 bases: TGTGCCAGCAGCTCCGGGCGCGGGAGGGGAACCAAAGAGACCCAGTACTTC. This encodes CASSSGRGRGTKETQYF.

The chain combines TRBV6-5 with TRBJ1-4; 7 nucleotides agree with TRBD1. The CDR3 is 15 amino acids. The germline V gene has CDR1 MNHEY and CDR2 SVGAGI. V gave up 0 bases and J gave up 8 bases; unmatched junction bases: 6. The CDR3 DNA reads as TGTGCCAGCAGTTACTCGGGGGGACAGAGGGAAAAACTGTTTTTT. Protein: CASSYSGGQREKLFF.

This chain joins TRBV11-2 and TRBJ2-7, with D possibly TRBD1 on 6 matching bases. CDR1 and CDR2 from the germline V gene are SGHAT and FQNNGV. This CDR3 is 15 amino acids long. Deletions cut 4 bases from V and 2 bases from J, with 15 bases between. The CDR3 coding sequence is TGTGCCAGCAGCTACTCGCAGGGGAGCACCTACGAGCAGTACTTC. Protein product: CASSYSQGSTYEQYF.

With respect to this clone: The junction shows a germline mismatch at one end, possibly a read error. V gene TRBV3-1 (or the pseudogene TRBV3-2) combines with J gene TRBJ2-7; 7 nucleotides agree with TRBD2. CDR1 LGHDT and CDR2 YNNKEL come from the germline V gene (reference sequence). The CDR3 has 11 residues. The CDR3 DNA sequence: TGTGCCAGCAGCCAAGACCGGGGACTAAACTTC. It is translated as CASSQDRGLNF.

This clone has just one count. This chain uses TRBV7-6 with TRBJ2-1, with 10 bases identical to TRBD2. J lost 2 bases, V lost 5 bases, and 6 bases had no gene match. The CDR3 extends over 16 amino acids. The germline V gene encodes CDR1 SGHVS and CDR2 FNYEAQ. The CDR3 DNA is TGTGCCAGCAGCCCATTAGCGGGAGGTACCTACAATGAGCAGTTCTTC. Amino acids: CASSPLAGGTYNEQFF. The entire variable domain, with the rest obtained from reference TRBV7-6 and TRBJ2-1, is as follows: GAGVSQSPRYKVTKRGQDVALRCDPISGHVSLYWYRQALGQGPEFLTYFNYEAQQDKSGLPNDRFSAERPEGSISTLTIQRTEQRDSAMYRCASSPLAGGTYNEQFFGPGTRLTVL.

V gene TRBV28 combines with J gene TRBJ1-3; D possibly corresponds to TRBD1 (5 bases). Per the germline V gene, CDR1 is MDHEN and CDR2 is SYDVKM. Trimming cost V 5 bases and J 3 bases, with 14 bases left between them. This CDR3 is built from 15 residues. The CDR3 coding sequence is TGTGCCAGCAGTGTTGGGGCAGACGGTGGAAACACCATATATTTT. It translates to CASSVGADGGNTIYF.

V is TRBV29-1 and J is TRBJ1-2; 9 bases map to TRBD1. The CDR3 sequence is 11 residues long. Losses at the gene ends were 8 bases for V and 5 bases for J; bases not matched to a gene: 3. Germline lookup yields CDR1 SQVTM and CDR2 ANQGSEA. The CDR3 DNA is TGCAGCTCGACAGGGGGATATGGCTACACCTTC. As protein: CSSTGGYGYTF.

The chain links TRBV29-1 to TRBJ1-2; D remains ambiguous. Germline V gene data show CDR1 as SQVTM and CDR2 as ANQGSEA. This CDR3 has 11 amino acids. Between the trimmed V and J ends, which lost 7 bases and 4 bases, there was a span of 10 bases. In DNA form, the CDR3 reads TGCAGCGGTATGGGAGGCTATGGCTACACCTTC. As protein: CSGMGGYGYTF.

The chain has TRBV21-1 and TRBJ2-1; no DNA check was done on the table's D call, TRBD1. TRBV21-1 is designated a pseudogene. This CDR3 is 12 amino acids long. The CDR3 region has the DNA TGTGCCAGGGGGGACAGGGAGGGTGAGCAGTTCTTC. Protein sequence: CARGDREGEQFF.

This chain connects TRBV7-2 to TRBJ1-6; D remains ambiguous. V was clipped by 1 base and J by 9 bases, with 10 bases between them. Germline CDR1 SGHTA, CDR2 FQGNSA. CDR3 length: 14 amino acids. For the CDR3, the DNA is TGTGCCAGCAGCTTAGAGAGGGCCACTTCACCCCTCCACTTT. Encoded protein: CASSLERATSPLHF.